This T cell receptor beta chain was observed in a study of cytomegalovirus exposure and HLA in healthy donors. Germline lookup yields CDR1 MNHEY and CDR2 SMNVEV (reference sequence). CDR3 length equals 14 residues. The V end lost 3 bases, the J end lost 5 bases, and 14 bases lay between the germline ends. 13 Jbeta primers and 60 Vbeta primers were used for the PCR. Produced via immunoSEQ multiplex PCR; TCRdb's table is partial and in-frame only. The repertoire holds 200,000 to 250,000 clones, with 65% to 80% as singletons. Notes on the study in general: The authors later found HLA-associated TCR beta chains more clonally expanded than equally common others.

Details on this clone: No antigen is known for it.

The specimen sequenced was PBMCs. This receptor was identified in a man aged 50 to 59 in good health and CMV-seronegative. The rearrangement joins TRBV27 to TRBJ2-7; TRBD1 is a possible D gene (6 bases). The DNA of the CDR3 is TGTGCCAGCAGTTTTCACAGGGCTAAGGACGAGCAGTACTTC. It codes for CASSFHRAKDEQYF.